A single sample is the source of the 4 T cell receptor beta chains below, sequenced in a study of cytomegalovirus exposure and HLA in healthy donors. Vbeta (60) and Jbeta (13) primers were used in the PCR. Clones were sequenced by immunoSEQ multiplex PCR, and TCRdb holds only the in-frame ones, with some missing. The data show some 150,000 clones, about four fifths seen once. Material for sequencing was PBMCs. All receptors come from a woman aged 18-35 years in good health and CMV-seropositive.

This clone was seen a few times. The rearrangement links TRBV28 to TRBJ1-5; D gene unclear. With 1 base removed from V and 0 bases from J, the gap between germline ends came to 7 bases. Germline CDR1 is MDHEN and CDR2 is SYDVKM. The CDR3 extends over 15 amino acids. The CDR3 sequence is CASSLLDNSNQPQHF. CDR3 coding DNA: TGTGCCAGCAGTTTATTAGATAATAGCAATCAGCCCCAGCATTTT.

This clone showed up just a few times. The rearrangement uses TRBV27 and TRBJ2-3, with D perhaps TRBD1 (5 bases). CDR3 length equals 16 residues. V lost 6 bases and J lost 3, with 19 bases in between. Per germline, CDR1 MNHEY and CDR2 SMNVEV (reference sequence). The CDR3, as DNA: TGTGCCAGCAGCGCGCACCGGACAAGAAGTACAGATACGCAGTATTTT. This sequence encodes CASSAHRTRSTDTQYF.

This rearrangement joins TRBV6-1 to TRBJ1-2; maybe TRBD1 (5 bases). Trimming cost V 4 bases and J 8 bases, with 17 bases left between them. This CDR3 has 14 residues. CDR1 and CDR2 from the germline V gene are MNHNS and SASEGT. CDR3 sequence (DNA): TGTGCCAGCAGTGGGACGACAGTCTCGTTGGGCTACACCTTC. Translating gives CASSGTTVSLGYTF.

This rearrangement joins TRBV10-3 to TRBJ1-2; D is undetermined. V lost 0 bases and J lost 8, with 7 bases in between. Germline V lookup: CDR1 ENHRY, CDR2 SYGVKD. The CDR3 is 12 amino acids. The CDR3 coding sequence is TGTGCCATCAGTGAGTCGACTCGGGGCTACACCTTC. This gives the protein CAISESTRGYTF.